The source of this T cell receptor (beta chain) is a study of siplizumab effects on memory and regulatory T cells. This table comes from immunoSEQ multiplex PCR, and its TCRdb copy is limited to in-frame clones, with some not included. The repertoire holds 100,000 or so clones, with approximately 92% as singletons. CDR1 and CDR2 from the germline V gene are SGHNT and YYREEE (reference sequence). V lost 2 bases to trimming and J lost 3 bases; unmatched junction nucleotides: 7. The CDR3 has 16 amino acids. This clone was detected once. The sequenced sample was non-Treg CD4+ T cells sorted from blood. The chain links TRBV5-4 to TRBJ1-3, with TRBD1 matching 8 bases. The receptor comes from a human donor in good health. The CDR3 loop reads CASSFGAGGSGNTIYF. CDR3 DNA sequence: TGTGCCAGCAGCTTCGGGGCAGGGGGCAGTGGAAACACCATATATTTT.